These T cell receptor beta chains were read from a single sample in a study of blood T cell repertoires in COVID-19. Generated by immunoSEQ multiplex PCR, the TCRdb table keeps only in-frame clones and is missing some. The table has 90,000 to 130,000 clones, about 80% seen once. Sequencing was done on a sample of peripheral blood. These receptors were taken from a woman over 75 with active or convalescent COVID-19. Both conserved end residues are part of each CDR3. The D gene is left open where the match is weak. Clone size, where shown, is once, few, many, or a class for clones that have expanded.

CATSDGTGGNGYTF,TGTGCCACCAGTGATGGGACAGGGGGTAATGGCTACACCTTC,TRBJ1-2,TRBD1,-,TRBV24-1
CASSLAGGTDTQYF,TGTGCCAGCAGCTTAGCAGGGGGCACAGATACGCAGTATTTT,TRBJ2-3,-,-,TRBV11-1
CASSITTSTEAFF,TGCGCCAGCAGCATTACAACCAGCACTGAAGCTTTCTTT,TRBJ1-1,-,-,TRBV5-1
CASSQIATTDTQYF,TGTGCCAGCTCTCAAATAGCCACTACAGATACGCAGTATTTT,TRBJ2-3,-,-,TRBV18
CASSLPTGGVGGYTF,TGTGCCAGCTCACTTCCGACTGGAGGGGTTGGTGGCTACACCTTC,TRBJ1-2,-,-,TRBV18
CASSWRTSGHLDFYGYTF,TGTGCCAGCAGCTGGAGAACCTCGGGACACCTAGATTTCTATGGCTACACCTTC,TRBJ1-2,-,-,TRBV7-2
CASSLWAGFEAFF,TGTGCCAGCAGTTTATGGGCAGGGTTTGAAGCTTTCTTT,TRBJ1-1,-,-,TRBV27
CASSSHRGRGVTEAFF,TGCGCCAGCAGCTCCCACAGGGGGCGAGGTGTCACTGAAGCTTTCTTT,TRBJ1-1,TRBD1,-,TRBV5-1
CASSAQGAVYNEQFF,TGTGCCAGCAGTGCACAGGGGGCCGTCTACAATGAGCAGTTCTTC,TRBJ2-1,TRBD1,once,TRBV2
CASSKTGFVGTQYF,TGTGCCAGCAGCAAGACAGGGTTCGTGGGTACGCAGTATTTT,TRBJ2-3,TRBD1,-,TRBV11-2
CASSEGAGPTDTQYF,TGCGCCAGCAGTGAGGGAGCGGGGCCCACAGATACGCAGTATTTT,TRBJ2-3,TRBD2,-,TRBV10-1
CASSPSAYRSGRNYTF,TGTGCCAGCAGCCCCTCAGCCTACAGGTCTGGGAGGAACTACACCTTC,TRBJ1-2,-,-,TRBV7-9
CASSMRGPTEAFF,TGTGCCAGTAGTATGCGGGGTCCCACTGAAGCTTTCTTT,TRBJ1-1,-,-,TRBV19
CASSLVANTEAFF,TGTGCCAGCAGTTTGGTGGCGAACACTGAAGCTTTCTTT,TRBJ1-1,-,-,TRBV28
CASSEGGGRTDTQYF,TGTGCCAGCAGTGAAGGAGGCGGGAGGACAGATACGCAGTATTTT,TRBJ2-3,TRBD2,-,TRBV2
CASSPDGGASGYTF,TGTGCCAGCAGCCCCGACGGGGGAGCGAGCGGCTACACCTTC,TRBJ1-2,-,-,TRBV7-9
CASSLALGSGSTYNEQFF,TGTGCCAGCAGCTTAGCGCTGGGTAGCGGGAGTACATACAATGAGCAGTTCTTC,TRBJ2-1,TRBD2,-,TRBV7-9
CASSFQGHTEAFF,TGTGCCAGCAGCTTTCAGGGTCATACTGAAGCTTTCTTT,TRBJ1-1,-,-,TRBV7-2
CSASEGSSYNEQFF,TGCAGTGCTAGTGAGGGGAGTTCCTACAATGAGCAGTTCTTC,TRBJ2-1,-,-,TRBV20-1
CASSYAESRGGEQYF,TGTGCCAGCAGTTATGCCGAATCTCGGGGAGGCGAGCAGTACTTC,TRBJ2-7,-,-,TRBV6-6
CASSPPGTGNEKLFF,TGTGCCAGCAGCCCGCCCGGGACAGGGAATGAAAAACTGTTTTTT,TRBJ1-4,TRBD1,-,TRBV7-8
CASSGRSRLLEQYF,TGTGCCAGCAGTGGCCGGAGTCGGCTATTGGAGCAGTACTTC,TRBJ2-7,-,-,TRBV2
CASSRGFPTGELFF,TGTGCCAGCAGCAGGGGATTTCCCACCGGGGAGCTGTTTTTT,TRBJ2-2,-,few,TRBV5-8
CASSLAGVRATNYGYTF,TGTGCCAGCAGCTTGGCCGGGGTGAGGGCCACCAACTATGGCTACACCTTC,TRBJ1-2,-,many,TRBV5-4
CASSPWTESGNTIYF,TGTGCCAGCAGTCCGTGGACAGAGTCTGGAAACACCATATATTTT,TRBJ1-3,-,few,TRBV28
CASSRLQGAYEQFF,TGTGCCAGCTCACGACTACAGGGGGCCTATGAGCAGTTCTTC,TRBJ2-1,TRBD1,-,TRBV18
CASSQAEGQGETQYF,TGTGCCAGCAGCCAAGCAGAGGGACAAGGGGAGACCCAGTACTTC,TRBJ2-5,-,once,TRBV3-1/TRBV3-2
CASSTQTANTEAFF,TGTGCCAGTAGTACCCAGACAGCGAACACTGAAGCTTTCTTT,TRBJ1-1,-,-,TRBV19
CASSHRVSNYGYTF,TGTGCCAGTTCCCACAGGGTTTCTAACTATGGCTACACCTTC,TRBJ1-2,-,few,TRBV19
CASSTMTGAPTDTQYF,TGTGCCAGCAGCACGATGACAGGGGCCCCCACAGATACGCAGTATTTT,TRBJ2-3,TRBD1,many,TRBV5-6
CASSPLSVYGYTF,TGTGCCAGCTCACCTCTATCGGTTTATGGCTACACCTTC,TRBJ1-2,-,-,TRBV18
CASSGSGDPYNEQFF,TGTGCCAGCAGCGGATCGGGAGACCCCTACAATGAGCAGTTCTTC,TRBJ2-1,-,-,TRBV9
CASSSRGNEQFF,TGTGCCAGCAGTTCCAGGGGGAATGAGCAGTTCTTC,TRBJ2-1,TRBD1,-,TRBV28
CASSLGDSRRGTGELFF,TGTGCCAGCAGCTTAGGGGACAGTCGTAGGGGTACCGGGGAGCTGTTTTTT,TRBJ2-2,TRBD1,-,TRBV7-2
CASSPAQRETQYF,TGTGCCAGCAGCCCGGCTCAGAGGGAGACCCAGTACTTC,TRBJ2-5,-,-,TRBV6-5
CASSLDGGTSTDTQYF,TGCGCCAGCAGCTTGGACGGCGGGACTAGCACAGATACGCAGTATTTT,TRBJ2-3,-,-,TRBV5-1
CATQPRQGIYEQYF,TGTGCCACCCAACCAAGACAGGGCATCTACGAGCAGTACTTC,TRBJ2-7,TRBD1,-,TRBV2